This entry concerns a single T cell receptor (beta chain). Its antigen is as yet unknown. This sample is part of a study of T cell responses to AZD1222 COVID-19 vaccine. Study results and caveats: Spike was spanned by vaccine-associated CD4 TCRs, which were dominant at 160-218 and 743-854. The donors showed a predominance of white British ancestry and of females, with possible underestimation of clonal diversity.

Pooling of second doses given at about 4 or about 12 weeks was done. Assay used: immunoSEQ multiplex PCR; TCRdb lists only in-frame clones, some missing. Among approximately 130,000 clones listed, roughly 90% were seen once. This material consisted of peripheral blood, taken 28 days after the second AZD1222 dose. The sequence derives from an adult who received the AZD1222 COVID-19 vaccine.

CDR3 in DNA: TGTGCCAGCAGCTTAGCGCGGGTGGGACAGATTAATGAAAAACTGTTTTTT. Translating gives CASSLARVGQINEKLFF. V is TRBV7-8 and J is TRBJ1-4, with TRBD1 identical over 7 bases. Germline CDR1 is SGHVS and CDR2 is FQNEAQ. The V and J ends lost 0 bases and 4 bases, in that order; junction bases with no gene match: 8. CDR3 size: 17 residues.